This note documents a single T cell receptor (beta chain) sequence. There is no known antigen for this receptor. One base away there is no much larger clone; base qualities are not given. Based on the germline V gene (reference sequence), the CDR1 and CDR2 sequences are DFQATT and SNEGSKA. The germline V end is reduced by 3 bases and the J end by 4 bases; junction bases left unmatched: 7. Including the terminal cysteine and phenylalanine, the CDR3 comprises 15 residues. The read is trimmed to its CDR3 DNA, 45 bases read in frame from base 1. The record originates from a study of blood T cell repertoires in COVID-19 (dated by TCRdb to the early 2020s). Background on the whole study: The collaborator samples originated in the United States, Italy and Spain and spanned the acute and convalescent phases of COVID-19. The prospective study material was composed of cDNA or gDNA derived from T cells, B-cell-depleted T cells, or PBMCs. Subjects who had been exposed to COVID-19, were actively infected with it, or had recovered from it provided the deeply sampled blood TCRbeta repertoires that made up the dataset. A freely available public database, intended as a resource for researchers studying the immune response to SARS-CoV-2, is where the repertoires were released. The samples were drawn from two sources: the first 160 participants of the ongoing ImmuneRACE study, and some 1,300 subjects contributed by 6 global collaborators. A de-identified subject ID, COVID-19 status, age in years and sex were almost always included in the sample metadata. Where HLA class I and class II types were available, the types were taken from metadata supplied by the sample provider, not from assay-based typing.

Summary of the overall study and its limitations: The amount of clinical and demographic metadata varied by source and participant and was provided uncurated.

The collaborating institutions used their own protocols to collect whole blood in K2EDTA tubes. For TCRbeta analysis, collaborators shipped samples in one of three forms: frozen whole blood, isolated PBMCs, or DNA extracted from either of those sample types. TCRbeta CDR3 regions were amplified from genomic DNA using the immunoSEQ Assay, a bias-controlled multiplex PCR. The authors' pipeline ran thus. Nucleated cell counts per sample were estimated from amplification of reference gene primers within the assay. Sequence reads were collapsed and filtered to measure the absolute abundance of every unique TCRbeta CDR3 rearrangement. For each sample, productive Simpson clonality was calculated as the square root of Simpson's diversity index over productive rearrangements. TCRdb's version of the immuneACCESS table is confined to in-frame rearrangements and falls short of the full clone set. An unresolved V gene accounts for under half of the shortfall where checked; the remainder is of unknown origin. Clonal size and the V and J genes are those of that table, whereas D and trimming came from the DNA. The sample table lists 80,000 to 95,000 clones, 88% of them with a count of one. The ten largest clones capture approximately 7.3% of the sample.

The material sequenced was peripheral blood. In this chain, TRBV20-1 is recombined with TRBJ2-1; 9 junctional bases match TRBD2. This receptor was obtained from a man in his 70s with acute or convalescent COVID-19. The DNA sequence follows: TGCAGTGCTAGTACCGGGACTAGCCATTACAATGAGCAGTTCTTC. The resulting protein is CSASTGTSHYNEQFF.